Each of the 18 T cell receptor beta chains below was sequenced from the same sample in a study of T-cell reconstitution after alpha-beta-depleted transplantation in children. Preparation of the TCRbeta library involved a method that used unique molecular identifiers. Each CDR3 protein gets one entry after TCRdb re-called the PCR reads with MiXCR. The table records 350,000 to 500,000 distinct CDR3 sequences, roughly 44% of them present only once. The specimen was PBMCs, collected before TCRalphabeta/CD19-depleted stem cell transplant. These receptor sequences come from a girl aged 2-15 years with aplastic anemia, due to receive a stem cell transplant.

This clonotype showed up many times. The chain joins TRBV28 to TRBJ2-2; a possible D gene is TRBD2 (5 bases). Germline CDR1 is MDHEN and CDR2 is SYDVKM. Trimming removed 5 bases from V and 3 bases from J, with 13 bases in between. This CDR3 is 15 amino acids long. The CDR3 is CASSPTVDYTGELFF. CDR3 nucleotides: TGTGCCAGCAGTCCAACAGTGGACTACACCGGGGAGCTGTTTTTT.

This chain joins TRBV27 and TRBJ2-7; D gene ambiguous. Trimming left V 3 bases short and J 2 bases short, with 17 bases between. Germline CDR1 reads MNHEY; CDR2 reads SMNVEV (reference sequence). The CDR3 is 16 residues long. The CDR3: CASSLYAHKPTYEQYF. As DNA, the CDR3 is TGTGCCAGCAGTTTGTACGCCCACAAACCTACCTACGAGCAGTACTTC.

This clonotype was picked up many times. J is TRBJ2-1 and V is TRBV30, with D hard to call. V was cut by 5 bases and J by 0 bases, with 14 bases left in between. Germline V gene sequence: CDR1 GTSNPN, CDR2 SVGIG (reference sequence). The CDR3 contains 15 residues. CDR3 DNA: TGTGCCTGGGACCCCCGGCCCAGCTCCTACAATGAGCAGTTCTTC. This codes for CAWDPRPSSYNEQFF.

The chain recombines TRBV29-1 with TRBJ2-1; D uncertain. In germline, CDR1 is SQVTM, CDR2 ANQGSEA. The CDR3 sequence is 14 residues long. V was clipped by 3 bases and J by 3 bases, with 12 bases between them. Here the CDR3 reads CSVDITHGYNEQFF. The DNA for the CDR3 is TGCAGCGTTGATATCACCCACGGCTACAATGAGCAGTTCTTC.

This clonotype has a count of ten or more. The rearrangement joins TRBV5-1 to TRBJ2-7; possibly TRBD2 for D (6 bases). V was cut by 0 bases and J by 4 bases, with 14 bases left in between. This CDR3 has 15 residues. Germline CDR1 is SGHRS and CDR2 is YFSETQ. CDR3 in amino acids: CASSLEAGSQYEQYF. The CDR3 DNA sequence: TGCGCCAGCAGCTTGGAGGCCGGGAGTCAGTACGAGCAGTACTTC.

The CDR3 nucleotides read TGTGCCAGCAGTATAACGGGACTAGCGGGACATGAGCAGTTCTTC. Residues: CASSITGLAGHEQFF. The chain links TRBV6-1 to TRBJ2-1; 13 nucleotides line up with TRBD2. The CDR3 consists of 15 residues. V lost 5 bases and J lost 8; bases outside the gene matches: 6. Germline V gene lookup returns CDR1 MNHNS and CDR2 SASEGT.

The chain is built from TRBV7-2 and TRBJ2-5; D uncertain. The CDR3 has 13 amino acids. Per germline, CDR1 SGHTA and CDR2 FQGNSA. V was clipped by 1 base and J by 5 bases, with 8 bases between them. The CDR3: CASSLDVMETQYF. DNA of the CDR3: TGTGCCAGCAGCTTAGATGTCATGGAGACCCAGTACTTC.

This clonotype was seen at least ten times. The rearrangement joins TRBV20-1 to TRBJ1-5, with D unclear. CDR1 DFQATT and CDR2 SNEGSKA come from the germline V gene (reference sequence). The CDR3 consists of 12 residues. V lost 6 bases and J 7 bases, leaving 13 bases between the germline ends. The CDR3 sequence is CSALQGEQPQHF. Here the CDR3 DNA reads TGCAGTGCATTGCAAGGAGAACAGCCCCAGCATTTT.

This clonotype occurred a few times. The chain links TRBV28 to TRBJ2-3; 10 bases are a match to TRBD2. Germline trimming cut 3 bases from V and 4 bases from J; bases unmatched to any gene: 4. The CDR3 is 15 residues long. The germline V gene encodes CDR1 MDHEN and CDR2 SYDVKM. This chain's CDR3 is CASSLGAGGPDTQYF. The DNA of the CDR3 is TGTGCCAGCAGTTTGGGAGCGGGAGGGCCAGATACGCAGTATTTT.

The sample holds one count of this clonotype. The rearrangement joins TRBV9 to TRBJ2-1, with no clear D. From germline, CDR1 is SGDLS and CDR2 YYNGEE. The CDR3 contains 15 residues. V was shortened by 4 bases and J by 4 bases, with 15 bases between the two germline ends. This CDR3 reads CASSPQSPGYNEQFF. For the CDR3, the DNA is TGTGCCAGCAGCCCTCAATCCCCGGGTTACAATGAGCAGTTCTTC.

CDR3 DNA: TGCAGCGTTCGAGACAGGGGGCGCTCTGGGGCCAACGTCCTGACTTTC. It translates to CSVRDRGRSGANVLTF. V gene TRBV29-1 combines with J gene TRBJ2-6; 10 bases are shared with TRBD1. Trimming at V came to 5 bases and at J to 0 bases, leaving 4 bases not matched to a gene. This CDR3 has 16 amino acids. Germline values: CDR1 SQVTM, CDR2 ANQGSEA.

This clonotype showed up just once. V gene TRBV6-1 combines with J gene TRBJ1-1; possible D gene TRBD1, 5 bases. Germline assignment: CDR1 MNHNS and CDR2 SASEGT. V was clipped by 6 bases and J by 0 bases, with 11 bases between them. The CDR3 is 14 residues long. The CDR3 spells CASRAGLMNTEAFF. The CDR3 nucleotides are TGTGCCAGCAGGGCAGGGTTGATGAACACTGAAGCTTTCTTT.

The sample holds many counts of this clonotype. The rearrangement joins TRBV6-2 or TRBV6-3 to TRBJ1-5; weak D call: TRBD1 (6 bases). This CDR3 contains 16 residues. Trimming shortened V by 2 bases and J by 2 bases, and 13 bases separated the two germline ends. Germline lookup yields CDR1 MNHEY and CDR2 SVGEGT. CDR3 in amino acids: CASSYKSRGGNQPQHF. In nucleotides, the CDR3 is TGTGCCAGCAGTTACAAGTCCAGGGGTGGCAATCAGCCCCAGCATTTT.

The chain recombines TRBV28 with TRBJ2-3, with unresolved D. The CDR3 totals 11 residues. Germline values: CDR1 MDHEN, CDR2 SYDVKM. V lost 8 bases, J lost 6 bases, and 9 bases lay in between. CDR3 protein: CASLEIDTQYF. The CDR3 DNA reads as TGTGCCAGCTTGGAGATCGATACGCAGTATTTT.

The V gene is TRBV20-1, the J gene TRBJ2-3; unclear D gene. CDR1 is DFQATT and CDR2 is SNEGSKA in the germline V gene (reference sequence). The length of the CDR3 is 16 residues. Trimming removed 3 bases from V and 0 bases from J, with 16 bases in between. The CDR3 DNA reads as TGCAGTGCTAGCGCGGAGTTATTCTCTAGCACAGATACGCAGTATTTT. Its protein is CSASAELFSSTDTQYF.

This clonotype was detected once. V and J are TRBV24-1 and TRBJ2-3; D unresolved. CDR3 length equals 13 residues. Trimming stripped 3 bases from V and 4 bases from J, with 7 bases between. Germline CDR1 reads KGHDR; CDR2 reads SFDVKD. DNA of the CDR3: TGTGCCACCAGTGATATATTTGCAGATACGCAGTATTTT. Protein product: CATSDIFADTQYF.

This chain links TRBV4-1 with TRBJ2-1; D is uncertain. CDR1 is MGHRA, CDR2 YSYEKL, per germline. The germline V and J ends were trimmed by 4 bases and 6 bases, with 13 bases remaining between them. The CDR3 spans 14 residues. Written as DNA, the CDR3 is TGCGCCAGCAGCCCAGAGGTTGAGCGCAATGAGCAGTTCTTC. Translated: CASSPEVERNEQFF.

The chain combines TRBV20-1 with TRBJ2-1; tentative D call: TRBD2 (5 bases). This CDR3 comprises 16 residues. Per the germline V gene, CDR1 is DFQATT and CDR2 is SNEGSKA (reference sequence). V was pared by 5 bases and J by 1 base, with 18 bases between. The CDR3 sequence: CSADLPGLISYNEQFF. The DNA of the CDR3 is TGCAGTGCTGACCTTCCCGGACTCATATCCTACAATGAGCAGTTCTTC.